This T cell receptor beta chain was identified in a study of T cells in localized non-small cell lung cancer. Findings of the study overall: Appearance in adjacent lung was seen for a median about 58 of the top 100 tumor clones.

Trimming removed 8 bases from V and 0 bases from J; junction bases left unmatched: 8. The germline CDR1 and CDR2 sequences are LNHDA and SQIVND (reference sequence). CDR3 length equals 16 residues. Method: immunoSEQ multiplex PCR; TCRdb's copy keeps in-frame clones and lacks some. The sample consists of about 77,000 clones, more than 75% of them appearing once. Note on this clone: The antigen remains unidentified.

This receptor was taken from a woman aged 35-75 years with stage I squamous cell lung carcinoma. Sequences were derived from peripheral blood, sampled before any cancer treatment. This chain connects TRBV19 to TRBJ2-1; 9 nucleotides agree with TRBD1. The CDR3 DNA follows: TGTGCCAGTTTGGGACAGGGCGATCGCTCCTACAATGAGCAGTTCTTC. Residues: CASLGQGDRSYNEQFF.